This is a list of T cell receptor beta chains from one sample in a study of T-cell memory formation after mild COVID-19. MiXCR, applied by TCRdb to the 5' RACE reads, yields one record per CDR3 protein. The sample carries around 150,000 distinct CDR3 sequences, around 30% recorded once. The sample comprised PBMCs or a T cell subset sorted from them (not recorded which). The receptors here all came from an adult woman who had mild COVID-19 (a few samples of this study predate the infection). Cell type and time point are not known. CDR3s include the opening cysteine and the closing phenylalanine or tryptophan.

v_call cdr3_length cdr3_aa
TRBV4-2 18 CASSQDRATLRDRVEQFF
TRBV4-1 15 CASSQPRDRPGELFF
TRBV7-2 18 CASSSRPGLAVYTYEQYF
TRBV9 16 CASSVDGSGPQETQYF
TRBV24-1 16 CATSDFAGGNYNEQFF
TRBV7-6 14 CASLAGLLTDTQYF
TRBV19 14 CASSSTLTTETQYF
TRBV28 15 CASSSDRDSNQPQHF
TRBV7-3 13 CASRPTGTDTQYF
TRBV6-1 14 CASRDGNWWDTQYF
TRBV2 12 CASRGYTGELFF
TRBV7-9 13 CASSLRGGETQYF
TRBV24-1 16 CATSDSLAENQETQYF
TRBV9 17 CASSPYPGSGYANEQYF
TRBV24-1 16 CATSDFYRTGSYEQYF
TRBV5-4 18 CASSLAAKRSVALYEQYF
TRBV24-1 14 CATSEVNSYNEQFF
TRBV3-1 12 CASSKGRGEAFF
TRBV5-1 14 CASSLGTSTGELFF
TRBV24-1 17 CATSDRPRLAGGNEQFF
TRBV5-1 13 CASSFGDYYGYTF
TRBV7-2 16 CASSLVAAVSYNEQFF
TRBV5-1 17 CASSVRGTSRNTGELFF
TRBV12-3/TRBV12-4 16 CASSLHATSGSYEQYF
TRBV5-1 15 CASSLETGLTYGYTF
TRBV5-1 15 CASSTDRRQGNTIYF
TRBV4-2 15 CASSPTTSEQETQYF
TRBV7-2 15 CASSFNQGAAYGYTF
TRBV12-3/TRBV12-4 15 CASSEGQAHGETQYF
TRBV20-1 13 CSAERQGGYEQYF
TRBV20-1 14 CSATGTRSYNEQFF
TRBV7-9 12 CASSFIVTQIFF
TRBV6-2/TRBV6-3 14 CASGLAGLYNEQFF
TRBV25-1 13 CASRAGGTDTQYF
TRBV2 12 CASSGTCSPLHF
TRBV7-8 17 CASSLAAGGRNTGELFF
TRBV6-1 14 CASSAGPYNSPLHF
TRBV7-6 14 CASSRRDGNNEQFF
TRBV12-3/TRBV12-4 14 CASSLVGAHTEAFF
TRBV29-1 14 CSVNRQGADQPQHF
TRBV6-6 13 CASSSHNNNEQFF
TRBV20-1 16 CSAPLRGLRGNQPQHF
TRBV6-1 13 CASSDPRGYGYTF
TRBV15 13 CATSTDLYNEQFF
TRBV7-9 15 CASSSPGTSGTEAFF
TRBV7-9 13 CASSIWNPGELFF
TRBV3-1 17 CASSQEGLAGWWDEQFF
TRBV7-9 15 CASSSQGAPGNEQFF
TRBV23-1 14 CASSQSEGSQPQHF
TRBV28 18 CASSLRGLAGGFADTQYF
TRBV28 17 CASSLLAGSPGANVLTF
TRBV7-9 15 CASSLADRGRFEQYF
TRBV7-2 14 CASSWGPGEDTQYF
TRBV5-6 12 CASSSGGLEAFF